This T cell receptor beta chain was recovered during a study of identical twins. CDR3 size: 13 residues. Losses at the gene ends were 8 bases for V and 3 bases for J; bases not matched to a gene: 5. Germline V gene lookup returns CDR1 SNHLY and CDR2 FYNNEI. Donors uniformly comprised healthy Caucasians. TCRdb analysed the 5' RACE reads with MiXCR anew, one entry per CDR3 protein. The sample shows approximately 700,000 distinct CDR3 sequences, about 18% of them seen only once. This sample was also put to use in a study of T cells expressing NK-cell markers.

This TCR was sampled from a woman between 18 and 30 years old in good health. The source material was PBMCs. The gene calls are TRBV2 and TRBJ2-7, with 9 nucleotides matching TRBD2. The CDR3, as DNA: TGTGCCAGCCGGATTAGCGGGAGCTACGAGCAGTACTTC. Its protein product is CASRISGSYEQYF.